This TCR beta chain derives from a study of OX40 agonist ivuxolimab in advanced cancers. Study background: The patients received ivuxolimab by intravenous route every 2 weeks at 0.01 to 10 mg/kg. Patients were 82.7% male with ages roughly 20 to 90, mean roughly 55.

Regarding this clone: Its antigen is unknown.

V lost 4 bases to trimming and J lost 6 bases; unmatched junction nucleotides: 4. Germline V gene data show CDR1 as SQVTM and CDR2 as ANQGSEA. The CDR3 has 13 residues. Sequenced by immunoSEQ multiplex PCR; TCRdb stores in-frame clones only, minus some. The sample gives roughly 70,000 clones, around 90% of which show up once; under 0.65% is in the top ten. Overall study findings and caveats: The CD4+ and CD8+ T cells in the blood had expanded clonally by week 6 at 0.1 to 3.0 mg/kg.

The sequence derives from an adult with an advanced solid tumor such as melanoma, head and neck, liver or kidney cancer. J is TRBJ2-7 and V is TRBV29-1, with 12 bases fitting TRBD2. The source material was CD4+ or CD8+ T cells sorted from blood, sampled in a trial of the OX40 agonist ivuxolimab. The CDR3 loop is CSVVTSGSGEQYF. The CDR3, as DNA: TGCAGCGTTGTGACTAGCGGGAGCGGCGAGCAGTACTTC.